Below are 27 T cell receptor beta chains sequenced from a single sample in a study of cytomegalovirus exposure and HLA in healthy donors. The PCR had 60 Vbeta and 13 Jbeta primers. Sequencing was performed with immunoSEQ multiplex PCR; in TCRdb, only in-frame clones are kept and a portion is missing. This table holds 95,000 to 150,000 clones, 80% to 85% found once. Sequences were obtained from PBMCs. Receptor source: a woman in her twenties or thirties in good health and CMV-seronegative.

The rearrangement links TRBV29-1 to TRBJ2-7; possible D gene TRBD2, 7 bases. This CDR3 comprises 13 residues. V was trimmed by 6 bases and J by 3 bases, leaving 15 bases between them. Looked up from germline, CDR1 is SQVTM and CDR2 is ANQGSEA. This CDR3 is CSVGRGAGYEQYF. The CDR3 nucleotides read TGCAGCGTGGGGAGGGGGGCCGGCTACGAGCAGTACTTC.

This clone was detected only a few times. The V call is TRBV5-1, the J call TRBJ2-3; 7 nucleotides line up with TRBD1. The V and J ends lost 3 bases and 1 base, in that order; junction bases with no gene match: 5. The CDR3 extends over 15 amino acids. Germline CDR1 SGHRS, CDR2 YFSETQ. For the CDR3, the DNA is TGCGCCAGCAGCTCCTGGACAGGAGGCACAGATACGCAGTATTTT. Protein sequence: CASSSWTGGTDTQYF.

This clone was found once. V and J are TRBV2 and TRBJ2-1; 9 bases agree with TRBD1. This CDR3 is 15 amino acids long. Trimming at V came to 6 bases and at J to 6 bases, leaving 9 bases not matched to a gene. Germline V gene lookup returns CDR1 SNHLY and CDR2 FYNNEI. The CDR3, as DNA: TGTGCCAGCAGCGTCGGGGGACAGGGAGGCAATGAGCAGTTCTTC. This translates into CASSVGGQGGNEQFF.

The chain uses TRBV5-6 and TRBJ2-7; 8 bases fit TRBD2. V lost 0 bases to trimming and J lost 4 bases; unmatched junction nucleotides: 12. The CDR3 runs 17 residues. CDR1 and CDR2 from the germline V gene are SGHDT and YYEEEE. The CDR3 nucleotides are TGTGCCAGCAGCTTGGGGTTATCGGGACTAGTTTCGTACGAGCAGTACTTC. Its translation is CASSLGLSGLVSYEQYF.

The chain has TRBV5-1 and TRBJ1-3; no clear D. The germline V gene has CDR1 SGHRS and CDR2 YFSETQ. This CDR3 spans 14 amino acids. The V end was cut by 1 base, the J end by 4 bases, with 9 bases between. The chain's CDR3 is CASSLFEGGNTIYF. Here the CDR3 DNA reads TGCGCCAGCAGCTTGTTCGAGGGAGGAAACACCATATATTTT.

This rearrangement joins TRBV21-1 to TRBJ2-1; the D call TRBD1 from the table was never checked on the DNA. TRBV21-1 represents a pseudogene. The CDR3 runs to 16 residues. The CDR3 protein is CASSPESGTGWDEQFF. Written as DNA, the CDR3 is TGTGCCAGCAGCCCTGAGTCCGGGACAGGGTGGGATGAGCAGTTCTTC.

The rearrangement joins TRBV30 to TRBJ2-7; the D gene is possibly TRBD2 (5 bases). CDR1 GTSNPN and CDR2 SVGIG come from the germline V gene (reference sequence). CDR3 size: 15 residues. V dropped 1 base and J dropped 3 bases, with 16 bases sitting between them. The CDR3 here is CAWSDGGSSVYEQYF. The CDR3 nucleotides are TGTGCCTGGAGTGACGGAGGTAGCTCAGTCTACGAGCAGTACTTC.

The genes are TRBV9 and TRBJ1-2; no reliable D call. CDR3 length: 14 residues. V was shortened by 4 bases and J by 1 base, with 11 bases between the two germline ends. CDR1 and CDR2 (germline): SGDLS, YYNGEE. The CDR3 sequence: CASSIVEGNYGYTF. DNA of the CDR3: TGTGCCAGCAGCATAGTGGAGGGTAACTATGGCTACACCTTC.

The chain recombines TRBV19 with TRBJ2-3, with D tentatively TRBD1 (6 bases). This CDR3 region has 14 residues. V was cut by 8 bases and J by 4 bases, with 16 bases left in between. Germline-derived CDR1 and CDR2 are LNHDA and SQIVND (reference sequence). CDR3 in DNA: TGTGCCAGTCGTAGAAGACAGGTTTCAGATACGCAGTATTTT. This encodes CASRRRQVSDTQYF.

This chain connects TRBV27 to TRBJ2-1; tentatively, D is TRBD1 (6 bases). Germline V gene lookup returns CDR1 MNHEY and CDR2 SMNVEV (reference sequence). V was pared by 8 bases and J by 7 bases, with 18 bases between. This CDR3 has 14 residues. The CDR3 loop is CASGVTGSGNEQFF. The DNA for the CDR3 is TGTGCCAGCGGGGTTACAGGGTCTGGGAATGAGCAGTTCTTC.

The CDR3 spells CASSMPMVGGYTF. CDR3 DNA sequence: TGTGCCAGTAGTATGCCCATGGTCGGGGGCTACACCTTC. The chain employs TRBV19 and TRBJ1-2, with D uncertain. Trimming cost V 3 bases and J 8 bases, with 13 bases left between them. Germline CDR1 reads LNHDA; CDR2 reads SQIVND (reference sequence). The CDR3 covers 13 residues.

The table lists this clone with a count of one. The V call is TRBV10-3, the J call TRBJ1-2, with D perhaps TRBD1 (6 bases). Germline assignment: CDR1 ENHRY and CDR2 SYGVKD. The CDR3 totals 12 residues. Between the trimmed V and J ends, which lost 10 bases and 0 bases, there was a span of 9 bases. In DNA form, the CDR3 reads TGTGCCACCCAGGGGACTAACTATGGCTACACCTTC. Its translation: CATQGTNYGYTF.

The chain's CDR3 is CASSGLAGRGNEQFF. For the CDR3, the DNA is TGTGCCAGCAGCGGACTAGCGGGACGGGGGAATGAGCAGTTCTTC. The chain recombines TRBV7-9 with TRBJ2-1; 12 bases line up with TRBD2. V shed 5 bases and J 7 bases; nucleotides not matched to a gene: 6. This CDR3 region has 15 residues. Germline CDR1 reads SEHNR; CDR2 reads FQNEAQ (reference sequence).

This chain links TRBV11-3 with TRBJ2-5, with 16 bases matching TRBD2. CDR1 is SGHNT and CDR2 is YENEEA in the germline V gene. V was pared by 5 bases and J by 5 bases, with 11 bases of the junction left unmatched. This CDR3 has 18 residues. The CDR3 DNA follows: TGTGCCAGCAGCCTCGCGGGACTAGCGGGAGGGGTCGGGGAGACCCAGTACTTC. Amino acid sequence: CASSLAGLAGGVGETQYF.

This clone appeared a few times. This sequence joins TRBV11-3 and TRBJ2-4, with a possible D match to TRBD2 (5 bases). The CDR3 is made up of 14 amino acids. V was clipped by 2 bases and J by 3 bases, with 8 bases between them. Looked up from germline, CDR1 is SGHNT and CDR2 is YENEEA. In DNA, the CDR3 is TGTGCCAGCAGCTTACCCGGAGGCAAAAACATTCAGTACTTC. Its translation is CASSLPGGKNIQYF.

This clone appeared a few times. The rearrangement joins TRBV7-2 to TRBJ1-1, with a possible D match to TRBD1 (5 bases). The germline CDR1 and CDR2 sequences are SGHTA and FQGNSA. Trimming removed 4 bases from V and 0 bases from J, with 12 bases in between. This CDR3 comprises 15 residues. CDR3 region: CASSSGGTVNTEAFF. The CDR3 DNA sequence: TGTGCCAGCAGCTCCGGAGGGACGGTGAACACTGAAGCTTTCTTT.

A single count supports this clone. The rearrangement links TRBV19 to TRBJ2-2; D is undetermined. With 4 bases removed from V and 1 base from J, the gap between germline ends came to 7 bases. This CDR3 contains 14 residues. Germline lookup yields CDR1 LNHDA and CDR2 SQIVND (reference sequence). The CDR3 here is CASSTYRNTGELFF. DNA for the CDR3: TGTGCCAGTAGTACATACAGGAACACCGGGGAGCTGTTTTTT. Based on the CDR3 plus reference TRBV19 and TRBJ2-2, the full variable domain is DGGITQSPKYLFRKEGQNVTLSCEQNLNHDAMYWYRQDPGQGLRLIYYSQIVNDFQKGDIAEGYSVSREKKESFPLTVTSAQKNPTAFYLCASSTYRNTGELFFGEGSRLTVL.

The chain has TRBV11-2 and TRBJ2-3; D uncertain. Germline CDR1 is SGHAT and CDR2 is FQNNGV. This CDR3 has 15 residues. Trimming pared 5 bases from V and 0 bases from J, leaving 12 bases between. The CDR3 reads CASSPQRRSTDTQYF. CDR3 sequence (DNA): TGTGCCAGCAGCCCCCAGAGGCGGAGCACAGATACGCAGTATTTT.

This clone was seen a handful of times. The chain employs TRBV30 and TRBJ1-2; D gene unclear. Germline CDR1 GTSNPN, CDR2 SVGIG (reference sequence). The CDR3 extends over 12 amino acids. V was clipped by 0 bases and J by 11 bases, with 13 bases between them. In DNA form, the CDR3 reads TGTGCCTGGAGTGTTGAGTGGCAGGCTTACACCTTC. Amino acids: CAWSVEWQAYTF.

The V and J genes are TRBV11-2 and TRBJ2-1; 11 positions match TRBD1. Trimming took 5 bases from V and 5 from J; bases not matched to a gene: 5. The CDR3 runs to 15 residues. The germline V gene encodes CDR1 SGHAT and CDR2 FQNNGV. The CDR3, as DNA: TGTGCCAGCAGCGATGGGACAGGGGGGAACAATGAGCAGTTCTTC. This codes for CASSDGTGGNNEQFF. The full variable domain, in which reference TRBV11-2 and TRBJ2-1 provide the parts outside the CDR3, is EAGVAQSPRYKIIEKRQSVAFWCNPISGHATLYWYQQILGQGPKLLIQFQNNGVVDDSQLPKDRFSAERLKGVDSTLKIQPAKLEDSAVYLCASSDGTGGNNEQFFGPGTRLTVL.

The J gene is TRBJ2-5, the V gene TRBV11-2; 11 bases align to TRBD2. CDR3 length equals 17 residues. Trimming cost V 0 bases and J 7 bases; bases outside gene matches: 10. Germline CDR1 SGHAT, CDR2 FQNNGV. CDR3 DNA: TGTGCCAGCAGCTTAGAGGGGCTAGCGGGAGGTCTATGGACCCAGTACTTC. Translation: CASSLEGLAGGLWTQYF.

This clone has only a few counts. This chain links TRBV2 with TRBJ2-5; tentatively, D is TRBD2 (6 bases). TRBJ2-7 matches the DNA end more closely, so the J call is doubtful. This CDR3 is built from 18 residues. CDR1 and CDR2 (germline): SNHLY, FYNNEI. The CDR3 coding sequence is TGTGCCAGCAGTGAAAGGGTGTTGCGGCGGGGCCCTTCCTACGAGCAGTACTTC. This sequence encodes CASSERVLRRGPSYEQYF.

This sequence joins TRBV7-8 and TRBJ2-1; maybe TRBD1 (7 bases). The V and J ends lost 2 bases and 7 bases respectively, with 12 bases between them. The CDR3 is made up of 14 amino acids. CDR1 and CDR2 (germline): SGHVS, FQNEAQ. The CDR3 DNA reads as TGTGCCAGCAGCTTAATGTCAGGGGGGAATGAGCAGTTCTTC. The encoded protein is CASSLMSGGNEQFF.

V gene TRBV10-3 combines with J gene TRBJ1-4; D not certain. Germline V gene sequence: CDR1 ENHRY, CDR2 SYGVKD. This CDR3 is 14 amino acids long. V was trimmed by 11 bases and J by 8 bases, leaving 21 bases between them. CDR3 bases: TGTGCCGTTTCCCGGGAGCTCGGGTCGGAAAAACTGTTTTTT. Translation gives CAVSRELGSEKLFF.

The chain couples TRBV7-2 to TRBJ2-7; perhaps TRBD1 as D (6 bases). Trimming stripped 10 bases from V and 7 bases from J, with 23 bases between. CDR1 is SGHTA and CDR2 is FQGNSA in the germline V gene. This CDR3 comprises 14 residues. The CDR3 nucleotides are TGTGCCACCAACCCACAGGGAACCTGGGGAGAGCAGTACTTC. It is translated as CATNPQGTWGEQYF.

The chain has TRBV13 and TRBJ2-7; tentative D call: TRBD2 (5 bases). The CDR3 covers 14 residues. Per the germline V gene, CDR1 is PRHDT and CDR2 is FYEKMQ (reference sequence). Deletions cut 3 bases from V and 2 bases from J, with 11 bases between. DNA of the CDR3: TGTGCCAGCAGCTTGGGCAGGAGGACCTACGAGCAGTACTTC. Translating it yields CASSLGRRTYEQYF.

The rearrangement joins TRBV6-1 to TRBJ1-3; D possibly corresponds to TRBD1 (6 bases). V was trimmed by 6 bases and J by 0 bases, leaving 12 bases between them. The germline gives CDR1 MNHNS, CDR2 SASEGT. The length of the CDR3 is 15 residues. CDR3 sequence reads: CASSPGHLSGNTIYF. CDR3 sequence (DNA): TGTGCCAGCAGCCCGGGACACCTCTCTGGAAACACCATATATTTT.